This TCR beta chain was profiled in a study of spatial heterogeneity in lung cancer. Study results and limitations: Circulating ubiquitous expanded tumor TCRs were observed more frequently at resection than at follow-up.

This clonotype was observed many times. Its specificity is not known. Germline values: CDR1 DFQATT, CDR2 SNEGSKA (reference sequence). This CDR3 has 12 residues. Trimming stripped 6 bases from V and 4 bases from J, with 12 bases between. From the 5' RACE reads, TCRdb called clonotypes with MiXCR, one entry per CDR3 protein. The sample contains 65,000 to 85,000 distinct CDR3 sequences, about 20% of which appear only once. The time point here: sample taken at primary tumor resection. Whole RNA from tumor, nontumor lung or frozen PBMC was sequenced unsorted. The donors were approximately 65 patients with non-small cell lung cancer that was early-stage and untreated.

The specimen was PBMCs, collected at surgery. The rearrangement uses TRBV20-1 and TRBJ2-5; D unclear. The source is a male donor with early-stage non-small cell lung cancer. This chain's CDR3 is CSASRNAETQYF. DNA for the CDR3: TGCAGTGCCTCTCGCAACGCAGAGACCCAGTACTTC.